What follows are 7 T cell receptor beta chains derived from one specimen sequenced in a study of OX40 agonist ivuxolimab in advanced cancers. The table came from immunoSEQ multiplex PCR; TCRdb's copy has only in-frame clones and leaves some out. The table has over 70,000 clones, 86% seen once. The material sequenced was CD4+ or CD8+ T cells sorted from blood, taken in a trial of the OX40 agonist ivuxolimab. The receptors derive from an adult with an advanced solid tumor such as melanoma, head and neck, liver or kidney cancer.

This chain joins TRBV15 and TRBJ1-5; TRBD1 matches 8 bases. In germline, CDR1 is LNHNV, CDR2 YYDKDF (reference sequence). V lost 6 bases and J lost 5; bases outside the gene matches: 12. This CDR3 comprises 16 residues. DNA of the CDR3: TGTGCCACCAGTAAACGACAGGGGTACGGGGATCAGCCCCAGCATTTT. Protein product: CATSKRQGYGDQPQHF.

The chain links TRBV5-1 to TRBJ1-5, with D uncertain. The CDR3 contains 15 residues. Per the germline V gene, CDR1 is SGHRS and CDR2 is YFSETQ. V was shortened by 0 bases and J by 1 base, with 8 bases between the two germline ends. CDR3 loop: CASSLDGQSNQPQHF. In DNA, the CDR3 is TGCGCCAGCAGCTTGGATGGGCAGAGCAATCAGCCCCAGCATTTT.

This clone was detected only a few times. The J gene is TRBJ1-1, the V gene TRBV5-5; D possibly corresponds to TRBD1 (5 bases). Trimming shortened V by 2 bases and J by 1 base, and 12 bases separated the two germline ends. The germline V gene has CDR1 SGHKS and CDR2 YYEKEE (reference sequence). The CDR3 covers 15 residues. CDR3 region: CASSFGGTANTEAFF. CDR3 bases: TGTGCCAGCAGCTTCGGGGGGACGGCGAACACTGAAGCTTTCTTT.

This clone came up once. The chain carries TRBV5-4 and TRBJ2-1; TRBD2 matches at 10 bases. Germline assignment: CDR1 SGHNT and CDR2 YYREEE (reference sequence). J was trimmed by 6 bases and V by 4 bases; bases with no gene match: 13. This CDR3 is 17 amino acids long. CDR3 sequence (DNA): TGTGCCAGCAGCCCCTATGGCGGAAGCGGGGGGGCCAATGAGCAGTTCTTC. Residues: CASSPYGGSGGANEQFF.

The chain uses TRBV6-1 and TRBJ1-5; no firm D call. The CDR3 contains 17 residues. Trimming stripped 2 bases from V and 0 bases from J, with 14 bases between. Germline V gives CDR1 MNHNS, CDR2 SASEGT. As DNA, the CDR3 is TGTGCCAGCAGTGAAAAAGGGTTCGGCCTTAGCAATCAGCCCCAGCATTTT. Protein: CASSEKGFGLSNQPQHF.

The rearrangement joins TRBV9 to TRBJ1-3, with D possibly being TRBD1 (6 bases). Trimming took off 0 bases at V and 3 bases at J, with 13 bases between the two ends. Germline V gene lookup returns CDR1 SGDLS and CDR2 YYNGEE. CDR3 size: 16 residues. CDR3 nucleotides: TGTGCCAGCAGCGTAGGGGCGGGGGCGCTTGGAAACACCATATATTTT. Protein sequence: CASSVGAGALGNTIYF.

In its sample, this clone was seen a few times. V usage is TRBV2 and J usage is TRBJ2-7, with a weak D call TRBD1 (6 bases). The V end was cut by 4 bases, the J end by 6 bases, with 10 bases between. CDR3 length: 12 amino acids. Looked up from germline, CDR1 is SNHLY and CDR2 is FYNNEI. CDR3 in amino acids: CASSGQASEQYF. CDR3 bases: TGTGCCAGCAGTGGACAGGCCTCCGAGCAGTACTTC.